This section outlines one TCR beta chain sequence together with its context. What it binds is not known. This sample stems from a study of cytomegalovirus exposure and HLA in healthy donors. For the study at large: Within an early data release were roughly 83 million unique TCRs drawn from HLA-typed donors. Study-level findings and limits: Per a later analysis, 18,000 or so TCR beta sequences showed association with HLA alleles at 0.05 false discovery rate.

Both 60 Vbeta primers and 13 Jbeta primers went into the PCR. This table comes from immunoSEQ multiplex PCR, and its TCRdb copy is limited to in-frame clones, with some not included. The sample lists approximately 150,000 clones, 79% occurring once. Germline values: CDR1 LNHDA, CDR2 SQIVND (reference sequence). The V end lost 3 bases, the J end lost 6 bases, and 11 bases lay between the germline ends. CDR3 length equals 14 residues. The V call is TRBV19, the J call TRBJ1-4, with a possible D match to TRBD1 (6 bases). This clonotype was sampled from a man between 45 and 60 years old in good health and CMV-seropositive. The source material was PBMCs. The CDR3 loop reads CASSMGQFDEKLFF. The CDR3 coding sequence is TGTGCCAGTAGTATGGGACAATTCGATGAAAAACTGTTTTTT.